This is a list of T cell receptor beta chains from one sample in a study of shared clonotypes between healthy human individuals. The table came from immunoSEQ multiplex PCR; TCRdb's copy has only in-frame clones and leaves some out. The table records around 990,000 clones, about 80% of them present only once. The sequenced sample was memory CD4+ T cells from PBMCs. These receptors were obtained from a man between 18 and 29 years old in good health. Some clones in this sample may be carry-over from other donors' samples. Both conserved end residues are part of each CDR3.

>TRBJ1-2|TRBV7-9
CASSSSSRDQSYGYTF
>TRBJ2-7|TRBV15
CATSRDYPGTGTGEQYF
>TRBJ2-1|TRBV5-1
CASSLAGQGGFF
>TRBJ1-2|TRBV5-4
CASSSVGVGGYTF
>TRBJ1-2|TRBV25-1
CASSESDYGYTF
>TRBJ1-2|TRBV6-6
CASSYSNLGGYTF
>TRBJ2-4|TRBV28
CASSLWGTAKNIQYF
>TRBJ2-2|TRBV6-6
CASSYAHTTNTGELFF
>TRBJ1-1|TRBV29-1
CSVGQQNTEAFF
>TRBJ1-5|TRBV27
CASSSVRGIYQPQHF
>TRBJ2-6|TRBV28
CASGTGGQISGANVLTF
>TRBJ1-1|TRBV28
CASRIDRGLLNTEAFF
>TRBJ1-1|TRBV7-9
CASSQNREVEAFF
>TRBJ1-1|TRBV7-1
CASSQRQGQAFF
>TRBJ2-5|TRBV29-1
CSVDDGTGVGETQYF
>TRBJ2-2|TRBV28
CASSPPWRAAGELFF
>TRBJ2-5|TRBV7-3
CASSQRPGLAGEETQYF
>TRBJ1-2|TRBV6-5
CASSPTGGYGYTF
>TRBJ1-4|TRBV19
CASSNQFSSAYFRGLFF
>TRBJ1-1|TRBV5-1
CASSLVGLGTEAFF
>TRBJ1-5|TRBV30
CAWNGQGFTQPQHF
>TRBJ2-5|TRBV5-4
CASNPHGGGRETQYF
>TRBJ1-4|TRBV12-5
CASGAREQQTTNEKLFF
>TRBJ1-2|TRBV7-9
CASSQTPGYGYTF
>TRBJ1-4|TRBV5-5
CASISKPGNEKLFF
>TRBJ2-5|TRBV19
CASSMGPGQETQYF
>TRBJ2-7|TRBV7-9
CASSLVTGFSYEQYF
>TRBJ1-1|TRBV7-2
CASSLARREAFF
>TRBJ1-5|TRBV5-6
CASSSFQYNQPQHF
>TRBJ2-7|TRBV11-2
CASSLVGSRTPEIYEQYF
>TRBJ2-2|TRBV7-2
CASSARPVANTGELFF
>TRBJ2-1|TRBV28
CASSLAGHNEQFF
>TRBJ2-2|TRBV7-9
CASDPGDFNTGELFF